A selection of T cell receptor beta chains follows, all from one sample in a study of CD8+CD57+ T cells in acquired aplastic anemia. From the reads, TCRdb called clonotypes with MiXCR, one entry per CDR3 protein. The table has 150,000 to 200,000 distinct CDR3 sequences, 40% to 60% seen once; the top ten hold roughly 29%. The sample was sorted CD4+, CD8+, or CD8+CD57+ T cells (not recorded which) from PBMCs. These receptors were taken from a human donor with aplastic anemia. CDR3s include the opening cysteine and the closing phenylalanine or tryptophan. A D gene is named only where the DNA matches it firmly. Not all rows give a size; the values are once, few, many and, for expanded clones, a class.

size	V	J	D	DNA	CDR3
NA	TRBV6-1	TRBJ2-7	TRBD2	TGTGCCAGCAGTAGGGATCTAGCGGGGGGCTACGAGCAGTACTTC	CASSRDLAGGYEQYF
few	TRBV30	TRBJ2-7	TRBD2	TGTGCCTGGAGTGTCCGGGAGGGGCCCTACGAGCAGTACTTC	CAWSVREGPYEQYF
NA	TRBV20-1	TRBJ2-1	NA	TGCAGTGCTAGAGGCGGGGCCAACAATGAGCAGTTCTTC	CSARGGANNEQFF
NA	TRBV27	TRBJ1-1	NA	TGTGCCAGCAGTTTATTTGGGACGGAACAAGCTTTCTTT	CASSLFGTEQAFF
many	TRBV2	TRBJ2-1	NA	TGTGCCAGCACAGCACTTAGCTCCTACAATGAGCAGTTCTTC	CASTALSSYNEQFF
once	TRBV7-8	TRBJ1-4	NA	TGTGCCAGCAGCTTAGCTCGGCAGGGAGGACCTGAAAAACTGTTTTTT	CASSLARQGGPEKLFF
NA	TRBV6-2/TRBV6-3	TRBJ2-7	NA	TGTGCCAGCAGTTACTCGGACACCTACGAGCAGTACTTC	CASSYSDTYEQYF
few	TRBV24-1	TRBJ2-7	NA	TGTGCCACCAGTGCAGGACAGTCCTACGAGCAGTACTTC	CATSAGQSYEQYF
many	TRBV5-1	TRBJ2-6	NA	TGCGCCAGCAGCTCCTGGGACCCAATCCCTGGGGCCAACGTCCTGACTTTC	CASSSWDPIPGANVLTF
NA	TRBV10-3	TRBJ2-7	NA	TGTGCCATCAGTGAGACGTACGAGCAGTACTTC	CAISETYEQYF
many	TRBV20-1	TRBJ2-3	NA	TGCAGTGCTAGAGGCGGAATCCGCACAGATACGCAGTATTTT	CSARGGIRTDTQYF
NA	TRBV7-8	TRBJ2-5	NA	TGTGCCAGCAGCTTGGCCCCCGGGACTGGAGAGACCCAGTACTTC	CASSLAPGTGETQYF
many	TRBV11-3	TRBJ1-6	NA	TGTGCCAGCAGCCCGGGGGGGTCTAATTCACCCCTCCACTTT	CASSPGGSNSPLHF
NA	TRBV25-1	TRBJ1-1	NA	TGTGCCAGCAGCGTAGAGGGGGAGGGAGCTTTCTTT	CASSVEGEGAFF
NA	TRBV7-3	TRBJ2-1	NA	TGTGCCAGCAGCTTAGAGCGGAGCTCCTACAATGAGCAGTTCTTC	CASSLERSSYNEQFF
NA	TRBV5-6	TRBJ1-2	NA	TGTGCCAGCAGGTGGATCGGAGACTATGGCTACACCTTC	CASRWIGDYGYTF
NA	TRBV20-1	TRBJ2-5	TRBD2	TGCAGTGCTAGAGATTATGGACTAGCGGGGGTCCTTCAAGAGACCCAGTACTTC	CSARDYGLAGVLQETQYF
many	TRBV7-9	TRBJ1-2	NA	TGTGCCAGCAGTATCGATTATGGCTACACCTTC	CASSIDYGYTF
many	TRBV11-2	TRBJ1-1	NA	TGTGCCAGCAGCTTACTACCACCCGCCGGGGCTGAAGCTTTCTTT	CASSLLPPAGAEAFF
many	TRBV5-6	TRBJ2-7	TRBD2	TGTGCCAGCAGCTTGGCACTAGCGGGATACGAGCAGTACTTC	CASSLALAGYEQYF
once	TRBV10-3	TRBJ1-6	NA	TGTGCCATCAGTGTAGGTCAGGGGATAAATTCACCCCTCCACTTT	CAISVGQGINSPLHF
many	TRBV20-1	TRBJ2-7	NA	TGCAGTGCTAGAACCCTGCAGGCGAGCCCCTACGAGCAGTACTTC	CSARTLQASPYEQYF
NA	TRBV2	TRBJ1-6	NA	TGTGCCAGCAGTGACTCCAGGGGAGTTAATTCACCCCTCCACTTT	CASSDSRGVNSPLHF
NA	TRBV12-3/TRBV12-4	TRBJ2-4	NA	TGTGCCAGCAGAGGGGGGCGGGGGCCGGACATTCCTTACTTC	CASRGGRGPDIPYF
many	TRBV20-1	TRBJ2-5	NA	TGCAGTGCGGTGTGGGACCCCCTGACCCAAGAGACCCAGTACTTC	CSAVWDPLTQETQYF
NA	TRBV2	TRBJ2-3	NA	TGTGCCAGCATCAAGAGGGGGATAGATACGCAGTATTTT	CASIKRGIDTQYF
NA	TRBV4-3	TRBJ2-1	NA	TGCGCCAGCAGCCTCCGGGACTCCAGCTCCTACAATGAGCAGTTCTTC	CASSLRDSSSYNEQFF